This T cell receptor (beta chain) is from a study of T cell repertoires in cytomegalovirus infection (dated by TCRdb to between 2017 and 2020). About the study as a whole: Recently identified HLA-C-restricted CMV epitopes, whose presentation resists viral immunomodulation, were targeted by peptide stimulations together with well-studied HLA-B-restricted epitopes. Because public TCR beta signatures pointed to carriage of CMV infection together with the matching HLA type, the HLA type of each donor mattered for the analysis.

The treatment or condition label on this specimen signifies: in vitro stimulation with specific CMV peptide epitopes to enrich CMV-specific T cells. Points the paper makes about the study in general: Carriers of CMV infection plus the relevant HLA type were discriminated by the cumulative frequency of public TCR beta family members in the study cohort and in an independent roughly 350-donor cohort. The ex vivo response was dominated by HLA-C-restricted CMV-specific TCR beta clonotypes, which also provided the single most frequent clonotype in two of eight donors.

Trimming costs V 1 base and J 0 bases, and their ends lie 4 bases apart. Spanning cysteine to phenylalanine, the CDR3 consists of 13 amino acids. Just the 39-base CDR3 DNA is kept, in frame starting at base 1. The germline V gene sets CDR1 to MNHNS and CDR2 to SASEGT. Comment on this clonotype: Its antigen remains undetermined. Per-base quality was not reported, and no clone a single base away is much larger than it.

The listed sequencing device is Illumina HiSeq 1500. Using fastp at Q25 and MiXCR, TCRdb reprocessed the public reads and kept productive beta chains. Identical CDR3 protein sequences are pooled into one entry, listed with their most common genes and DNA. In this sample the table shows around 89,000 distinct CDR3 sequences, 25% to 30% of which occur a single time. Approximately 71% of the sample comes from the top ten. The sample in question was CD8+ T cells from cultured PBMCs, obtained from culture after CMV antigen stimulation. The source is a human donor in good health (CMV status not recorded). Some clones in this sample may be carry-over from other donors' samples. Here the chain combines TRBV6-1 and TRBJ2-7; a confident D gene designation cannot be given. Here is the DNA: TGTGCCAGCAGTGAAGGGTCCTCCTACGAGCAGTACTTC. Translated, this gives CASSEGSSYEQYF.